This entry lists 22 T cell receptor beta chains sequenced from one sample in a study of shared clonotypes between healthy human individuals. Assay: immunoSEQ multiplex PCR; the TCRdb copy retains only in-frame clones and omits some. The data contain over a million clones, 75% to 85% of them singletons. Specimen: memory CD4+ T cells from PBMCs. Documented subset: CD45RA-negative fraction. These TCRs come from a man younger than 30 in good health. Some clones in this sample may be carry-over from other donors' samples.

The CDR3: CASSPAGLAPYEQYF. In nucleotides, the CDR3 is TGTGCCAGCAGCCCGGCTGGACTAGCGCCCTACGAGCAGTACTTC. J is TRBJ2-7 and V is TRBV7-2; 9 bases fit TRBD2. V shed 5 bases and J 2 bases; nucleotides not matched to a gene: 7. In germline, CDR1 is SGHTA, CDR2 FQGNSA. This CDR3 region has 15 residues.

The chain employs TRBV5-4 and TRBJ2-3; TRBD2 matches at 7 bases. Trimming cost V 2 bases and J 1 base; bases outside gene matches: 10. This CDR3 has 17 residues. CDR1 SGHNT and CDR2 YYREEE come from the germline V gene (reference sequence). The CDR3: CASSLGGRRGRTDTQYF. CDR3 DNA sequence: TGTGCCAGCAGCTTAGGCGGGAGAAGGGGACGCACAGATACGCAGTATTTT.

V gene TRBV19 combines with J gene TRBJ1-5, with 9 bases matching TRBD1. Germline lookup yields CDR1 LNHDA and CDR2 SQIVND (reference sequence). The junction had 11 bases not matched to a gene; V was cut back by 5 bases and J by 6 bases. The length of the CDR3 is 16 residues. CDR3 region: CASSPPDRGKGQPQHF. The CDR3 nucleotides read TGTGCCAGTAGTCCGCCAGACAGGGGGAAAGGTCAGCCCCAGCATTTT.

The rearrangement uses TRBV4-1 and TRBJ2-7, with 13 bases fitting TRBD2. This CDR3 contains 18 residues. CDR1 is MGHRA, CDR2 YSYEKL, per germline. V lost 0 bases and J lost 3; bases outside the gene matches: 8. CDR3 protein: CASSQDWGLAGRNYEQYF. For the CDR3, the DNA is TGCGCCAGCAGCCAAGATTGGGGACTAGCGGGAAGAAACTACGAGCAGTACTTC.

In this sample, this clone turned up a few times. In DNA form, the CDR3 reads TGTGCCAGCAGCACAAGACAGGGACCGGGGGATGAGCAGTTCTTC. Amino acid sequence: CASSTRQGPGDEQFF. The rearrangement joins TRBV7-2 to TRBJ2-1; D possibly corresponds to TRBD1 (7 bases). The length of the CDR3 is 15 residues. V was pared by 5 bases and J by 8 bases, with 19 bases between. From germline, CDR1 is SGHTA and CDR2 FQGNSA.

The chain carries TRBV4-3 and TRBJ2-7; a weak D match, TRBD2 (6 bases). The CDR3 spans 13 residues. Trimming removed 0 bases at V and 7 bases at J, with 10 bases between. CDR1 is LGHNA and CDR2 is YSLEER in the germline V gene. The CDR3 protein is CASSQDTRGEQYF. CDR3 in DNA: TGCGCCAGCAGCCAAGATACCCGGGGGGAGCAGTACTTC.

In regard to this clone: This specimen includes other DNA sequences encoding the same CDR3. V gene TRBV11-2 combines with J gene TRBJ2-3; the D is unclear. CDR3 length equals 14 residues. Trimming took off 1 base at V and 0 bases at J, with 5 bases between the two ends. CDR1 SGHAT and CDR2 FQNNGV come from the germline V gene. The CDR3 loop reads CASSLGGSTDTQYF. CDR3 nucleotides: TGTGCCAGCAGCTTAGGTGGCAGCACAGATACGCAGTATTTT.

The CDR3 protein is CASSGADRGNTEAFF. DNA for the CDR3: TGTGCCAGCAGCGGGGCGGACAGGGGGAACACTGAAGCTTTCTTT. This chain joins TRBV5-4 and TRBJ1-1; 9 bases line up with TRBD1. CDR3 length equals 15 residues. CDR1 and CDR2 (germline): SGHNT, YYREEE (reference sequence). V lost 4 bases and J lost 1; bases outside the gene matches: 5.

V is TRBV5-4 and J is TRBJ2-1, with no clear D. This CDR3 has 15 residues. The V end was cut by 5 bases, the J end by 6 bases, with 18 bases between. Germline values: CDR1 SGHNT, CDR2 YYREEE (reference sequence). The CDR3 sequence is CASSPDNRVANEQFF. For the CDR3, the DNA is TGTGCCAGCAGTCCGGATAATCGGGTGGCCAATGAGCAGTTCTTC. Variable domain in full (rest from reference TRBV5-4 and TRBJ2-1): ETGVTQSPTHLIKTRGQQVTLRCSSQSGHNTVSWYQQALGQGPQFIFQYYREEENGRGNFPPRFSGLQFPNYSSELNVNALELDDSALYLCASSPDNRVANEQFFGPGTRLTVL.

V and J are TRBV9 and TRBJ2-3; D is tentatively TRBD1 or TRBD2 (5 bases each). Trimming took 0 bases from V and 1 from J, leaving 12 bases between them. The length of the CDR3 is 16 residues. The germline CDR1 and CDR2 sequences are SGDLS and YYNGEE. The CDR3 nucleotides are TGTGCCAGCAGCGTAGGAGGGCTAGGGGGCACAGATACGCAGTATTTT. It translates to CASSVGGLGGTDTQYF.

This chain links TRBV4-3 with TRBJ1-2; 11 nucleotides match TRBD1. The V gene end was trimmed by 5 bases and the J gene end by 1 base; junction bases not matched to a gene: 3. The CDR3 extends over 15 amino acids. Germline V lookup: CDR1 LGHNA, CDR2 YSLEER. CDR3 loop: CASSEGTGGNYGYTF. As DNA, the CDR3 is TGCGCCAGCAGCGAAGGGACAGGGGGTAACTATGGCTACACCTTC.

The chain combines TRBV11-2 with TRBJ2-7; TRBD2 matches 7 bases. V was clipped by 5 bases and J by 0 bases; unmatched bases: 16. Germline V lookup: CDR1 SGHAT, CDR2 FQNNGV. The CDR3 spans 18 residues. This CDR3 reads CASSPIMRGRGVSYEQYF. CDR3 DNA: TGTGCCAGCAGCCCCATAATGCGCGGGAGAGGGGTCTCCTACGAGCAGTACTTC.

This clone was seen only once. The chain uses TRBV14 and TRBJ2-3, with D tentatively TRBD1 (6 bases). Trimming removed 5 bases at V and 2 bases at J, with 20 bases between. CDR1 and CDR2 (germline): SGHDN, FVKESK. The CDR3 is made up of 17 amino acids. The CDR3 is CASSYRTVRSYTDTQYF. The CDR3 nucleotides read TGTGCCAGCAGCTACCGGACAGTCCGGTCTTACACAGATACGCAGTATTTT.

This clone was detected a few times. The V gene is TRBV7-8, the J gene TRBJ1-4; D is ambiguous. Trimming shortened V by 0 bases and J by 15 bases, and 14 bases separated the two germline ends. Looked up from germline, CDR1 is SGHVS and CDR2 is FQNEAQ. The CDR3 loop spans 13 amino acids. CDR3 nucleotides: TGTGCCAGCAGCTTAGCAGAGAGACAATCGGTGTTTTTT. It codes for CASSLAERQSVFF. Variable domain in full (rest from reference TRBV7-8 and TRBJ1-4): GAGVSQSPRYKVAKRGQDVALRCDPISGHVSLFWYQQALGQGPEFLTYFQNEAQLDKSGLPSDRFFAERPEGSVSTLKIQRTQQEDSAVYLCASSLAERQSVFFGSGTQLSVL.

CDR3 DNA: TGTGCCACCAGGGGGCCGAATGAAAAACTGTTTTTT. It yields the protein CATRGPNEKLFF. V and J are TRBV6-1 and TRBJ1-4; 8 bases map to TRBD1. This CDR3 region has 12 residues. Germline CDR1 MNHNS, CDR2 SASEGT. Trimming at V came to 10 bases and at J to 5 bases, leaving 3 bases not matched to a gene.

The rearrangement links TRBV6-6 to TRBJ2-7; D is unclear. Germline V CDR1 and CDR2: MNHNY, SVGAGI (reference sequence). The V and J ends lost 4 bases and 2 bases respectively, with 6 bases between them. CDR3 length: 12 amino acids. In DNA, the CDR3 is TGTGCCAGCAGTTCGGCTGCCTACGAGCAGTACTTC. Its protein is CASSSAAYEQYF.

The chain carries TRBV6-5 and TRBJ1-5, with TRBD1 matching 8 bases. The junction had 6 bases not matched to a gene; V was cut back by 5 bases and J by 6 bases. Germline assignment: CDR1 MNHEY and CDR2 SVGAGI. The CDR3 length is 14 residues. The CDR3 DNA sequence: TGTGCCAGCAGTCGGACAGGGCAAGTTCAGCCCCAGCATTTT. Translation gives CASSRTGQVQPQHF.

The chain's CDR3 is CASSDRLALSSDTQYF. The CDR3 bases are TGTGCCAGCAGTGACCGGCTAGCCCTGTCTAGCGATACGCAGTATTTT. The rearrangement uses TRBV2 and TRBJ2-3, with D maybe TRBD2 (5 bases). V gave up 3 bases and J gave up 6 bases, with 19 bases separating them. The CDR3 spans 16 residues. CDR1 is SNHLY and CDR2 is FYNNEI in the germline V gene.

V usage is TRBV18 and J usage is TRBJ1-2; D gene unclear. Per the germline V gene, CDR1 is KGHSH and CDR2 is LQKENI. V dropped 6 bases and J dropped 8 bases, with 16 bases sitting between them. CDR3 length equals 13 residues. CDR3 sequence (DNA): TGTGCCAGCTCGTTTGTGACAACTGGCGGCTACACCTTC. Residues: CASSFVTTGGYTF.

The V gene is TRBV28, the J gene TRBJ1-5; 8 bases fit TRBD1. The junction had 5 bases not matched to a gene; V was cut back by 3 bases and J by 4 bases. CDR3 length equals 15 residues. Looked up from germline, CDR1 is MDHEN and CDR2 is SYDVKM. The CDR3 DNA follows: TGTGCCAGCAGTTTTCCAGGGGGCGGGAATCAGCCCCAGCATTTT. This sequence encodes CASSFPGGGNQPQHF.

The DNA of the CDR3 is TGTGCCAGCAGTACCGGGACCTCACCCCTCCACTTT. Encoded protein: CASSTGTSPLHF. The V gene is TRBV2, the J gene TRBJ1-6; possibly TRBD1 for D (5 bases). CDR3 length: 12 residues. V was clipped by 5 bases and J by 10 bases, with 9 bases between them. Germline assignment: CDR1 SNHLY and CDR2 FYNNEI.

This clone showed up just a few times. The V call is TRBV5-8, the J call TRBJ1-1; D unclear. This CDR3 is 12 amino acids long. CDR1 and CDR2 (germline): SGHTS, YDEGEE. Trimming left V 4 bases short and J 7 bases short, with 11 bases between. CDR3 amino acids: CASSGGWGEAFF. CDR3 nucleotides: TGTGCCAGCAGCGGCGGTTGGGGTGAAGCTTTCTTT.